Sequencing of this TCR beta chain was carried out in a study of T cell changes during pregnancy in multiple sclerosis. Clones were read by immunoSEQ multiplex PCR, and TCRdb kept only the in-frame ones, dropping some. The sample holds tens of thousands of clones, just under 95% seen once. The V gene end was trimmed by 4 bases and the J gene end by 9 bases; junction bases not matched to a gene: 5. This CDR3 has 14 amino acids. Germline CDR1 and CDR2: LGHNA and YSLEER. The sample in question was peripheral blood, obtained after pregnancy. The TCR originated in a female donor in good health, enrolled as a control in a pregnancy study. The rearrangement joins TRBV4-3 to TRBJ2-1; TRBD2 agrees at 11 bases. CDR3 sequence: CASSRQGLAVEQFF. The CDR3 DNA reads as TGCGCCAGCAGCCGGCAGGGACTAGCGGTTGAGCAGTTCTTC.